The 4 T cell receptor beta chains below come from one sample, sequenced in a study of shared clonotypes between healthy human individuals (dated by TCRdb to the early 2020s). The library relied on the immunoSEQ multiplex PCR assay. The immuneACCESS repertoire file appears here via TCRdb, limited to in-frame rearrangements. These files lack a portion of the clones; in checked studies, under half of the deficit traces to unresolved V genes, and the cause of the others is not known. This sample holds roughly 1,500,000 clones; 98% were observed only once. Of the sample, around 0.38% falls within the top ten clones. Sample: naive CD4+ T cells sorted from blood. Read against the paper, the sample's cell subset or site label means: CD45RA+ positively selected. All receptors derive from a man aged 25-40 years in good health.

A word on this clone: The same CDR3 arises from other DNA sequences in this sample as well. This chain links TRBV9 with TRBJ2-3; possibly TRBD2 for D (6 bases). The CDR3 totals 15 residues. Trimming pared 0 bases from V and 4 bases from J, leaving 12 bases between. Germline-derived CDR1 and CDR2 are SGDLS and YYNGEE. The CDR3 DNA reads TGTGCCAGCAGCGTAGCGGCGGGACGGGCAGATACGCAGTATTTT. Protein product: CASSVAAGRADTQYF.

This rearrangement joins TRBV18 to TRBJ2-7; 9 nucleotides agree with TRBD2. The CDR3 extends over 16 amino acids. Germline V lookup: CDR1 KGHSH, CDR2 LQKENI. J gave up 2 bases and V 0 bases, and 5 bases lay outside the gene matches. Written as DNA, the CDR3 is TGTGCCAGCTCACCACCGACTAGCGGCCTGCCCTACGAGCAGTACTTC. It yields the protein CASSPPTSGLPYEQYF.

The table lists this clone with a count of one. The same CDR3 can be traced to other DNA sequences in this sample. V and J are TRBV5-1 and TRBJ2-2; D is ambiguous. Germline CDR1 and CDR2: SGHRS and YFSETQ. Trimming left V 0 bases short and J 5 bases short, with 5 bases between. The CDR3 runs to 13 residues. The DNA of the CDR3 is TGCGCCAGCAGCTTGGCTCCGACCGGGGAGCTGTTTTTT. Residues: CASSLAPTGELFF.

For this clone: One end of the junction is discordant with germline, which a read error may explain. The genes are TRBV11-2 and TRBJ2-7, with TRBD1 matching over 9 bases. The CDR3 is 15 amino acids. The germline gives CDR1 SGHAT, CDR2 FQNNGV. In DNA form, the CDR3 reads TGTGCCAGCAGCTTAGAGGGGACAGGGACCGCCCGCTTGGACTTC. Translated: CASSLEGTGTARLDF.